The T cell receptor beta chain described here comes from a study of blood T cell repertoires in COVID-19. On the study more broadly: Spain, Italy and the United States supplied samples that represented acute and convalescent COVID-19.

Original methodology: Amplification of reference gene primers provided the estimated nucleated cell counts. Profiling relied on immunoSEQ multiplex PCR, and the TCRdb table lists in-frame clones only, not all of them. The D gene and trimming were derived from the DNA, and the V and J assignments and clone size from that table. The sample includes some 150,000 clones, 70% to 85% of them seen just once. In the case of this clone: This CDR3 is also generated by other DNA sequences in the sample.

This receptor was identified in a man in his 60s with COVID-19, enrolled during active disease. Sequenced material: peripheral blood.

CDR3 amino acids: CASSPRQGSTGELFF. For the CDR3, the DNA is TGTGCCAGCTCACCAAGACAGGGGAGCACCGGGGAGCTGTTTTTT. The rearrangement uses TRBV18 and TRBJ2-2; 8 bases line up with TRBD1. The CDR3 is made up of 15 amino acids. Germline V gene data show CDR1 as KGHSH and CDR2 as LQKENI. The V segment lost 2 bases and the J segment 4 bases; nucleotides outside the gene matches: 3.